Below, 22 T cell receptor beta chains from the same sample are listed, as sequenced in a study of blood T cell repertoires in COVID-19. The assay was immunoSEQ multiplex PCR, and TCRdb's table has in-frame clones only and misses some. The sample contains over 200,000 clones, 83% of which appear only once. Sequencing was performed on peripheral blood. These receptors originate from a woman in her twenties or thirties with COVID-19, enrolled during active disease.

CDR3 DNA sequence: TGTGCCAGCAGCAAACTAGCGGCTAGCACAGATACGCAGTATTTT. This translates into CASSKLAASTDTQYF. The rearrangement links TRBV9 to TRBJ2-3, with TRBD2 matching 8 bases. This CDR3 has 15 residues. The trim removed 4 bases at V and 0 bases at J, leaving 4 bases unmatched. Germline-derived CDR1 and CDR2 are SGDLS and YYNGEE.

The chain has TRBV19 and TRBJ1-2; 10 nucleotides align to TRBD1. V lost 6 bases to trimming and J lost 6 bases; unmatched junction nucleotides: 10. From germline, CDR1 is LNHDA and CDR2 SQIVND (reference sequence). The CDR3 is 15 residues long. The CDR3 DNA follows: TGTGCCAGTAGCATTGCGGGACAGGGGAGCGATGGCTACACCTTC. Protein sequence: CASSIAGQGSDGYTF.

V and J are TRBV5-4 and TRBJ2-1, with TRBD2 matching 8 bases. Trimming took 0 bases from V and 3 from J; bases not matched to a gene: 5. The germline V gene has CDR1 SGHNT and CDR2 YYREEE (reference sequence). CDR3 length: 16 amino acids. The CDR3 region is CASSLASGSIYNEQFF. CDR3 DNA sequence: TGTGCCAGCAGCTTGGCCAGCGGGAGTATCTACAATGAGCAGTTCTTC.

V is TRBV5-6 and J is TRBJ2-1, with 15 bases fitting TRBD2. Germline V lookup: CDR1 SGHDT, CDR2 YYEEEE. V trimming: 6 bases; J trimming: 9 bases; junction bases outside the gene matches: 7. The CDR3 consists of 15 residues. Written as DNA, the CDR3 is TGTGCCAGCACAGGACTAGCGGGAGGGCCGGGTGAGCAGTTCTTC. Translation: CASTGLAGGPGEQFF.

This rearrangement joins TRBV4-3 to TRBJ2-5, with 9 bases that match TRBD1. CDR1 LGHNA and CDR2 YSLEER come from the germline V gene. V was clipped by 3 bases and J by 4 bases; unmatched bases: 9. The CDR3 consists of 16 residues. The CDR3 loop reads CASSQTGQGRGETQYF. The DNA for the CDR3 is TGCGCCAGCAGCCAGACGGGACAGGGCCGAGGAGAGACCCAGTACTTC.

The chain carries TRBV7-2 and TRBJ1-1, with 9 bases identical to TRBD1. The CDR3 is 19 residues long. Germline V CDR1 and CDR2: SGHTA, FQGNSA. The V and J ends lost 2 bases and 4 bases, in that order; junction bases with no gene match: 17. CDR3 amino acids: CASSLKGQGLADGSTEAFF. CDR3 DNA: TGTGCCAGCAGCTTAAAGGGACAGGGCCTGGCGGACGGTAGCACTGAAGCTTTCTTT.

This clone has only a few counts. V gene TRBV5-1 combines with J gene TRBJ2-2, with 7 bases matching TRBD2. Germline V lookup: CDR1 SGHRS, CDR2 YFSETQ. J lost 3 bases, V lost 5 bases, and 7 bases had no gene match. The length of the CDR3 is 15 residues. CDR3 in amino acids: CASSQREGDTGELFF. CDR3 in DNA: TGCGCCAGCAGTCAGAGGGAGGGCGACACCGGGGAGCTGTTTTTT.

The rearrangement joins TRBV5-5 to TRBJ1-5, with 9 nucleotides matching TRBD1. CDR3 length: 16 amino acids. V was pared by 6 bases and J by 0 bases, with 7 bases of the junction left unmatched. Germline V gene data show CDR1 as SGHKS and CDR2 as YYEKEE (reference sequence). CDR3 sequence reads: CASTPGTGNSNQPQHF. DNA for the CDR3: TGTGCCAGCACCCCCGGGACAGGGAATAGCAATCAGCCCCAGCATTTT. Complete variable domain (other parts from reference TRBV5-5 and TRBJ1-5): DAGVTQSPTHLIKTRGQQVTLRCSPISGHKSVSWYQQVLGQGPQFIFQYYEKEERGRGNFPDRFSARQFPNYSSELNVNALLLGDSALYLCASTPGTGNSNQPQHFGDGTRLSIL.

The chain combines TRBV6-7 with TRBJ2-1; 9 nucleotides line up with TRBD2. TRBV6-7 is known as an ORF, though its function is uncertain. Trimming at V came to 5 bases and at J to 7 bases, leaving 9 bases not matched to a gene. The CDR3 is 15 residues long. CDR3: CASSPVAGVGNEQFF. The DNA for the CDR3 is TGTGCCAGCAGTCCGGTAGCGGGAGTCGGGAATGAGCAGTTCTTC.

The chain links TRBV7-3 to TRBJ2-5; D may be TRBD1 (6 bases). This CDR3 spans 13 amino acids. The V end was cut by 5 bases, the J end by 4 bases, with 11 bases between. CDR1 and CDR2 (germline): SGHTA, FQGTGA. CDR3 residues: CASSVQGLETQYF. CDR3 in DNA: TGTGCCAGCAGCGTACAGGGTTTAGAGACCCAGTACTTC.

This chain joins TRBV9 and TRBJ1-2; TRBD1 agrees at 7 bases. Looked up from germline, CDR1 is SGDLS and CDR2 is YYNGEE. The CDR3 extends over 17 amino acids. J lost 2 bases, V lost 4 bases, and 14 bases had no gene match. The CDR3 region has the DNA TGTGCCAGCAGCAGGGGACAGAAAATCCTCTCAAACTATGGCTACACCTTC. Translating gives CASSRGQKILSNYGYTF.

The V call is TRBV15, the J call TRBJ1-3; 7 bases are a match to TRBD1. This CDR3 has 15 amino acids. V lost 5 bases, J lost 0 bases, and 4 bases stayed unmatched. Germline assignment: CDR1 LNHNV and CDR2 YYDKDF (reference sequence). Here the CDR3 DNA reads TGTGCCACCAGCCCCGGGACAGTCTCTGGAAACACCATATATTTT. The encoded protein is CATSPGTVSGNTIYF.

In this sample, this clone turned up a few times. V usage is TRBV28 and J usage is TRBJ1-1, with D possibly being TRBD1 (5 bases). CDR1 and CDR2 from the germline V gene are MDHEN and SYDVKM. V lost 7 bases and J 1 base, leaving 16 bases between the germline ends. The CDR3 runs to 15 residues. The CDR3 reads CASNLYWGPNTEAFF. DNA of the CDR3: TGTGCCAGCAATCTTTATTGGGGCCCGAACACTGAAGCTTTCTTT.

This clone was picked up one time. J is TRBJ2-7 and V is TRBV27, with D perhaps matching TRBD2 (6 bases). This CDR3 is built from 12 residues. V shed 6 bases and J shed 1 base, with 7 bases lying between them. Germline CDR1 MNHEY, CDR2 SMNVEV (reference sequence). CDR3 coding DNA: TGTGCCAGCAGGGAGGGGTCCTACGAGCAGTACTTC. The encoded protein is CASREGSYEQYF.

This clone has only one observation. The J gene is TRBJ2-5, the V gene TRBV5-4, with TRBD2 matching 12 bases. CDR3 length equals 16 residues. CDR1 SGHNT and CDR2 YYREEE come from the germline V gene (reference sequence). Trimming removed 2 bases from V and 5 bases from J; junction bases left unmatched: 7. In DNA form, the CDR3 reads TGTGCCAGCAGCTTACCGGGACTAGCGGGCCGGGAGACCCAGTACTTC. Amino acids: CASSLPGLAGRETQYF. The variable domain in full, completed from reference TRBV5-4 and TRBJ2-5, reads ETGVTQSPTHLIKTRGQQVTLRCSSQSGHNTVSWYQQALGQGPQFIFQYYREEENGRGNFPPRFSGLQFPNYSSELNVNALELDDSALYLCASSLPGLAGRETQYFGPGTRLLVL.

This clone was seen more than once but under ten times. This chain uses TRBV25-1 with TRBJ2-5; D ambiguous. Trimming left V 7 bases short and J 4 bases short, with 19 bases between. This CDR3 contains 15 residues. The germline CDR1 and CDR2 sequences are MGHDK and SYGVNS. This CDR3 is CASTHGVALAETQYF. CDR3 DNA: TGTGCCAGCACCCACGGAGTGGCCCTCGCAGAGACCCAGTACTTC.

The genes are TRBV19 and TRBJ1-3, with TRBD1 matching 8 bases. In germline, CDR1 is LNHDA, CDR2 SQIVND (reference sequence). CDR3 length: 14 amino acids. Losses at the gene ends were 8 bases for V and 3 bases for J; bases not matched to a gene: 6. The CDR3 DNA is TGTGCCAGTTCCACAGGGGGAAATGGAAACACCATATATTTT. Its protein is CASSTGGNGNTIYF.

This clone was counted between two and nine times. The chain carries TRBV19 and TRBJ1-5; D might be TRBD1 (6 bases). This CDR3 is 14 amino acids long. Trimming removed 10 bases at V and 1 base at J, with 14 bases between. Germline CDR1 reads LNHDA; CDR2 reads SQIVND (reference sequence). The CDR3 sequence is CATQQGISNQPQHF. In DNA form, the CDR3 reads TGTGCCACCCAACAGGGAATAAGCAATCAGCCCCAGCATTTT.

To note about this clone: Other DNA sequences in this sample translate to the same CDR3. The chain carries TRBV5-1 and TRBJ1-4; D is undetermined. The V end lost 6 bases, the J end lost 5 bases, and 11 bases lay between the germline ends. The CDR3 extends over 13 amino acids. The germline CDR1 and CDR2 sequences are SGHRS and YFSETQ. CDR3: CASTRTGNEKLFF. The CDR3, as DNA: TGCGCCAGCACCCGGACGGGGAATGAAAAACTGTTTTTT.

V and J are TRBV5-6 and TRBJ1-1; D call uncertain. Germline values: CDR1 SGHDT, CDR2 YYEEEE. The CDR3 is 15 amino acids. V gave up 2 bases and J gave up 0 bases, with 11 bases separating them. The CDR3 region has the DNA TGTGCCAGCAGCTTAGGTTGGGCCATGAACACTGAAGCTTTCTTT. Translated: CASSLGWAMNTEAFF.

The chain couples TRBV30 to TRBJ2-1; 11 bases align to TRBD2. The CDR3 length is 14 residues. Germline lookup yields CDR1 GTSNPN and CDR2 SVGIG (reference sequence). The V segment lost 6 bases and the J segment 7 bases; nucleotides outside the gene matches: 8. The CDR3 here is CACTPSGRRNEQFF. The CDR3 DNA follows: TGTGCCTGCACCCCTAGCGGGAGGAGGAATGAGCAGTTCTTC.

This clone appeared a single time. The chain recombines TRBV5-1 with TRBJ2-5; possibly TRBD1 for D (6 bases). Trimming cost V 3 bases and J 1 base, with 16 bases left between them. The CDR3 extends over 16 amino acids. In germline, CDR1 is SGHRS, CDR2 YFSETQ. The CDR3 loop reads CASSSQPRGSQETQYF. Written as DNA, the CDR3 is TGCGCCAGCAGCTCCCAACCCAGGGGATCCCAAGAGACCCAGTACTTC.